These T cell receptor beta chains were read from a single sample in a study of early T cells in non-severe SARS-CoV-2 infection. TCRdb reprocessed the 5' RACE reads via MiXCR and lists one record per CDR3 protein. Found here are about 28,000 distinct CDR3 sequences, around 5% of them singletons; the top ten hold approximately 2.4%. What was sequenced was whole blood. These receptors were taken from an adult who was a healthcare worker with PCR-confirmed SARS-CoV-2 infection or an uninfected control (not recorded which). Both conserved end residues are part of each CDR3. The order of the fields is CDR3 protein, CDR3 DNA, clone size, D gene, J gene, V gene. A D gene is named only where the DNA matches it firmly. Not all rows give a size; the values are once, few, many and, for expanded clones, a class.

CDR3 protein: CASSVRGGGPYEQYF; CDR3 DNA: TGTGCCAGCAGTGTCCGAGGCGGGGGACCCTACGAGCAGTACTTC; clone size: many; D gene: TRBD2; J gene: TRBJ2-7; V gene: TRBV6-2/TRBV6-3
CDR3 protein: CASGWGTDTGELFF; CDR3 DNA: TGTGCCAGCGGGTGGGGGACGGACACCGGGGAGCTGTTTTTT; clone size: few; D gene: NA; J gene: TRBJ2-2; V gene: TRBV6-5
CDR3 protein: CAGQPSSYNEQFF; CDR3 DNA: TGTGCCGGACAGCCATCCTCCTACAATGAGCAGTTCTTC; clone size: few; D gene: NA; J gene: TRBJ2-1; V gene: TRBV2
CDR3 protein: CASSFLAGGGETQYF; CDR3 DNA: TGTGCCAGCAGCTTCCTAGCGGGGGGCGGAGAGACCCAGTACTTC; clone size: NA; D gene: TRBD2; J gene: TRBJ2-5; V gene: TRBV7-9
CDR3 protein: CASSLEGGSSYEQYF; CDR3 DNA: TGTGCCAGCAGCTTAGAAGGCGGGAGCTCCTACGAGCAGTACTTC; clone size: many; D gene: TRBD2; J gene: TRBJ2-7; V gene: TRBV11-2
CDR3 protein: CASSLLAGNEQFF; CDR3 DNA: TGTGCCAGCAGTTTACTAGCGGGGAATGAGCAGTTCTTC; clone size: few; D gene: TRBD2; J gene: TRBJ2-1; V gene: TRBV12-3/TRBV12-4
CDR3 protein: CASSMGLAGRETQYF; CDR3 DNA: TGTGCCAGCAGCATGGGACTAGCGGGGAGGGAGACCCAGTACTTC; clone size: many; D gene: TRBD2; J gene: TRBJ2-5; V gene: TRBV7-6
CDR3 protein: CASSLTGQGLANNSPLHF; CDR3 DNA: TGCGCCAGCAGCTTGACGGGACAGGGACTTGCGAATAATTCACCCCTCCACTTT; clone size: many; D gene: TRBD1; J gene: TRBJ1-6; V gene: TRBV5-1
CDR3 protein: CASSQNTLYNEQFF; CDR3 DNA: TGTGCCAGCAGCCAGAATACCCTCTACAATGAGCAGTTCTTC; clone size: few; D gene: NA; J gene: TRBJ2-1; V gene: TRBV11-3
CDR3 protein: CASSLPAPVDNEQFF; CDR3 DNA: TGTGCCAGCAGCTTACCAGCGCCGGTCGACAATGAGCAGTTCTTC; clone size: few; D gene: NA; J gene: TRBJ2-1; V gene: TRBV7-9
CDR3 protein: CASSALGQGEQYF; CDR3 DNA: TGCGCCAGCAGTGCGTTGGGACAGGGGGAGCAGTACTTC; clone size: many; D gene: TRBD1; J gene: TRBJ2-7; V gene: TRBV10-1
CDR3 protein: CASSLWERSFDTQYF; CDR3 DNA: TGTGCCAGCAGCTTATGGGAGAGATCCTTCGATACGCAGTATTTT; clone size: many; D gene: NA; J gene: TRBJ2-3; V gene: TRBV7-3
CDR3 protein: CASSEGTVAGAETQYF; CDR3 DNA: TGTGCCAGCAGCGAGGGGACTGTGGCGGGAGCGGAGACCCAGTACTTC; clone size: many; D gene: TRBD2; J gene: TRBJ2-5; V gene: TRBV9
CDR3 protein: CASNDVTGPGRPSYNEQFF; CDR3 DNA: TGTGCCAGCAACGACGTCACCGGTCCAGGCCGCCCTTCCTACAATGAGCAGTTCTTC; clone size: few; D gene: NA; J gene: TRBJ2-1; V gene: TRBV25-1
CDR3 protein: CASSLLRGGAVNEQFF; CDR3 DNA: TGCGCCAGCAGCCTCCTTCGGGGCGGGGCGGTCAATGAGCAGTTCTTC; clone size: NA; D gene: NA; J gene: TRBJ2-1; V gene: TRBV4-1
CDR3 protein: CASSTGLAPPLYNEQFF; CDR3 DNA: TGTGCCAGCAGCACAGGACTAGCCCCCCCACTTTACAATGAGCAGTTCTTC; clone size: many; D gene: TRBD2; J gene: TRBJ2-1; V gene: TRBV5-6
CDR3 protein: CASSPQQGGSYNEQFF; CDR3 DNA: TGTGCCAGCTCACCACAACAGGGAGGCTCCTACAATGAGCAGTTCTTC; clone size: many; D gene: NA; J gene: TRBJ2-1; V gene: TRBV18
CDR3 protein: CASSLEQGGWNEQYF; CDR3 DNA: TGTGCCAGCAGTTTGGAACAGGGAGGTTGGAACGAGCAGTACTTC; clone size: many; D gene: NA; J gene: TRBJ2-7; V gene: TRBV28
CDR3 protein: CASRPRDGASFYNEQFF; CDR3 DNA: TGCGCCAGCAGACCCCGGGACGGGGCCTCTTTTTACAATGAGCAGTTCTTC; clone size: many; D gene: NA; J gene: TRBJ2-1; V gene: TRBV5-1
CDR3 protein: CSARSGASEAFF; CDR3 DNA: TGCAGTGCACGGTCGGGAGCCTCTGAAGCTTTCTTT; clone size: many; D gene: NA; J gene: TRBJ1-1; V gene: TRBV20-1
CDR3 protein: CASSSNRGRAYNEQFF; CDR3 DNA: TGTGCCAGCAGCTCCAATCGGGGAAGGGCCTACAATGAGCAGTTCTTC; clone size: many; D gene: NA; J gene: TRBJ2-1; V gene: TRBV7-9
CDR3 protein: CASSRSSGGAEDTQYF; CDR3 DNA: TGTGCCAGCAGTCGTAGTAGCGGGGGGGCCGAAGATACGCAGTATTTT; clone size: large; D gene: TRBD2; J gene: TRBJ2-3; V gene: TRBV7-2
CDR3 protein: CASSLGQGREKLFF; CDR3 DNA: TGTGCCAGCAGTTTGGGACAGGGGCGGGAAAAACTGTTTTTT; clone size: NA; D gene: TRBD1; J gene: TRBJ1-4; V gene: TRBV5-4
CDR3 protein: CASSPTRMNTEAFF; CDR3 DNA: TGTGCCAGCTCACCGACGAGAATGAACACTGAAGCTTTCTTT; clone size: many; D gene: NA; J gene: TRBJ1-1; V gene: TRBV18
CDR3 protein: CASQTGYSNQPQHF; CDR3 DNA: TGTGCCAGCCAAACAGGGTATAGCAATCAGCCCCAGCATTTT; clone size: many; D gene: NA; J gene: TRBJ1-5; V gene: TRBV19
CDR3 protein: CASSQDRGRTEAFF; CDR3 DNA: TGTGCCAGCAGCCAAGACAGGGGGCGAACTGAAGCTTTCTTT; clone size: many; D gene: TRBD1; J gene: TRBJ1-1; V gene: TRBV11-2
CDR3 protein: CASSRDRVNEKLFF; CDR3 DNA: TGTGCCAGCAGCCGGGACAGGGTTAATGAAAAACTGTTTTTT; clone size: many; D gene: TRBD1; J gene: TRBJ1-4; V gene: TRBV6-1
CDR3 protein: CSVVAPDNEQFF; CDR3 DNA: TGCAGCGTTGTTGCTCCAGACAATGAGCAGTTCTTC; clone size: many; D gene: NA; J gene: TRBJ2-1; V gene: TRBV29-1
CDR3 protein: CASRAGGEAPLHF; CDR3 DNA: TGTGCCAGCAGGGCAGGGGGCGAGGCACCCCTCCACTTT; clone size: many; D gene: TRBD1; J gene: TRBJ1-6; V gene: TRBV12-3/TRBV12-4
CDR3 protein: CASSPGGYEQYF; CDR3 DNA: TGTGCCAGCAGCCCGGGGGGGTACGAGCAGTACTTC; clone size: many; D gene: TRBD2; J gene: TRBJ2-7; V gene: TRBV7-9
CDR3 protein: CASSPQPTYNEQFF; CDR3 DNA: TGTGCCAGCAGCCCCCAGCCTACCTACAATGAGCAGTTCTTC; clone size: NA; D gene: NA; J gene: TRBJ2-1; V gene: TRBV6-5
CDR3 protein: CASSLMGLVSNEQFF; CDR3 DNA: TGTGCCAGCAGCTTAATGGGTCTAGTATCTAATGAGCAGTTCTTC; clone size: many; D gene: NA; J gene: TRBJ2-1; V gene: TRBV7-3
CDR3 protein: CASSKEDTHYEQYF; CDR3 DNA: TGTGCCAGCAGCAAAGAGGATACACACTACGAGCAGTACTTC; clone size: few; D gene: NA; J gene: TRBJ2-7; V gene: TRBV21-1